A selection of T cell receptor beta chains follows, all from one sample in a study of control samples from healthy donors and cancer patients. Clones were sequenced by immunoSEQ multiplex PCR, and TCRdb holds only the in-frame ones, with some missing. The sample lists roughly 92,000 clones, about 88% occurring once. Sequenced: blood. All receptors derive from a woman between 45 and 65 years old in good health. Both conserved end residues are part of each CDR3. The order of the fields is J gene, D gene, V gene, clone size, CDR3 protein, CDR3 DNA. A D gene is named only where the DNA matches it firmly. Part of the rows lack a size; the others show once, few, many or a class for expanded clones.

>TRBJ1-4|TRBD1|TRBV18|.
CASSPLGQGEKLFF
TGTGCCAGCTCACCACTGGGACAGGGCGAAAAACTGTTTTTT
>TRBJ2-7|TRBD1|TRBV28|few
CAGGGQGAHEQYF
TGTGCCGGAGGTGGACAGGGGGCTCACGAGCAGTACTTC
>TRBJ2-7|.|TRBV20-1|.
CSAREREGQYF
TGCAGTGCTAGAGAGCGGGAAGGGCAGTACTTC
>TRBJ2-1|.|TRBV24-1|.
CATSDAGRTNEQFF
TGTGCCACCAGTGATGCGGGACGAACCAATGAGCAGTTCTTC
>TRBJ2-4|TRBD2|TRBV7-2|.
CASSYPGLGDIQYF
TGTGCCAGCAGTTATCCGGGACTAGGGGACATTCAGTACTTC
>TRBJ1-1|.|TRBV7-8|.
CASSTGRRTEAFF
TGTGCCAGCAGCACGGGACGCCGCACTGAAGCTTTCTTT
>TRBJ1-5|TRBD1|TRBV3-1/TRBV3-2|once
CASSPRQGGQPQHF
TGTGCCAGCAGCCCCAGACAGGGTGGTCAGCCCCAGCATTTT
>TRBJ2-7|TRBD2|TRBV3-1/TRBV3-2|once
CASSQGRAGGSYEQYF
TGTGCCAGCAGCCAAGGGCGGGCGGGGGGTTCCTACGAGCAGTACTTC
>TRBJ2-2|.|TRBV7-3|.
CASSLEGRNTGELFF
TGTGCCAGCAGCTTAGAGGGCAGGAACACCGGGGAGCTGTTTTTT
>TRBJ2-1|.|TRBV19|.
CASSSLSSNEQFF
TGTGCCAGTAGTTCCCTTAGCAGCAATGAGCAGTTCTTC
>TRBJ1-2|.|TRBV19|.
CASSIVERGYTF
TGTGCCAGTAGTATAGTGGAGAGAGGCTACACCTTC
>TRBJ1-3|.|TRBV29-1|.
CSVKPLSSGNTIYF
TGCAGCGTTAAACCCTTAAGCTCTGGAAACACCATATATTTT
>TRBJ2-2|.|TRBV6-2/TRBV6-3|.
CASSYGVWKGNTGELFF
TGTGCCAGCAGTTACGGCGTTTGGAAAGGTAACACCGGGGAGCTGTTTTTT
>TRBJ1-5|.|TRBV28|.
CASSGTGTGNQPQHF
TGTGCCAGCAGTGGTACAGGGACTGGCAATCAGCCCCAGCATTTT
>TRBJ1-3|.|TRBV6-5|.
CASSRGAPANTIYF
TGTGCCAGCAGTCGCGGGGCTCCGGCGAACACCATATATTTT
>TRBJ2-1|TRBD1|TRBV19|.
CASRDRGVWLDEQFF
TGTGCCAGTAGGGACAGGGGGGTTTGGTTGGATGAGCAGTTCTTC
>TRBJ1-4|.|TRBV6-5|.
CATSPQLNEKLFF
TGTGCCACCTCCCCACAGCTAAATGAAAAACTGTTTTTT
>TRBJ2-7|TRBD2|TRBV27|.
CASSPIVGGSPYYEQYF
TGTGCCAGCAGCCCTATTGTGGGCGGGAGCCCCTACTACGAGCAGTACTTC
>TRBJ2-5|.|TRBV6-1|.
CASSERMETQYF
TGTGCCAGCAGTGAAAGGATGGAGACCCAGTACTTC
>TRBJ2-5|TRBD1|TRBV25-1|.
CASSWTGLETQYF
TGTGCCAGCAGTTGGACAGGATTAGAGACCCAGTACTTC
>TRBJ2-1|TRBD2|TRBV9|.
CASSVVGDYYNEQFF
TGTGCCAGCAGCGTAGTTGGGGACTACTACAATGAGCAGTTCTTC
>TRBJ1-4|.|TRBV18|.
CASSHSFNEKLFF
TGTGCCAGCTCCCACAGCTTTAATGAAAAACTGTTTTTT
>TRBJ1-1|.|TRBV7-9|.
CASSLKQPNTEAFF
TGTGCCAGCAGCTTGAAACAGCCGAACACTGAAGCTTTCTTT
>TRBJ2-2|.|TRBV11-2|.
CASSHLGGNTGELFF
TGTGCCAGCAGCCACCTCGGGGGTAACACCGGGGAGCTGTTTTTT
>TRBJ1-3|.|TRBV7-9|.
CASSSSPSSGNTIYF
TGTGCCAGCAGCTCAAGTCCCTCCTCTGGAAACACCATATATTTT
>TRBJ2-7|.|TRBV29-1|.
CSVGRKYEQYF
TGCAGCGTTGGTCGGAAGTACGAGCAGTACTTC
>TRBJ1-5|TRBD1|TRBV6-2/TRBV6-3|.
CASSYSTGGWQPQHF
TGTGCCAGCAGTTATTCGACAGGGGGCTGGCAGCCCCAGCATTTT
>TRBJ1-1|.|TRBV12-3/TRBV12-4|.
CASSSQPNTEAFF
TGTGCCAGCAGCTCACAGCCGAACACTGAAGCTTTCTTT
>TRBJ2-1|TRBD1|TRBV6-2/TRBV6-3|.
CASSYRIRGRGSDNEQFF
TGTGCCAGCAGTTACAGGATCAGGGGGCGAGGTTCGGACAATGAGCAGTTCTTC
>TRBJ2-3|.|TRBV7-8|.
CASSLARERNTQYF
TGTGCCAGCAGCTTAGCTCGTGAGCGGAATACGCAGTATTTT
>TRBJ2-1|TRBD2|TRBV28|.
CASSLVTSGIFEQFF
TGTGCCAGCAGTTTAGTGACTAGCGGGATATTTGAGCAGTTCTTC
>TRBJ1-2|.|TRBV10-3|.
CAISGQDLYGYTF
TGTGCCATCAGTGGGCAGGACCTCTATGGCTACACCTTC
>TRBJ2-5|.|TRBV24-1|.
CATSDLPSAGDRQETQYF
TGTGCCACCAGTGATTTGCCGTCGGCAGGAGATCGCCAAGAGACCCAGTACTTC
>TRBJ2-7|.|TRBV29-1|.
CSVPRGHEQYF
TGCAGCGTACCAAGAGGACACGAGCAGTACTTC
>TRBJ1-4|.|TRBV5-6|once
CASSLGGRSAKGKLFF
TGTGCCAGCAGCTTGGGGGGACGGAGTGCCAAAGGAAAACTGTTTTTT
>TRBJ2-3|.|TRBV11-3|once
CASSRFRDSYTQYF
TGTGCCAGCAGCCGGTTCCGGGACTCCTATACGCAGTATTTT
>TRBJ2-7|.|TRBV28|.
CASSRYSGRSSYEQYF
TGTGCCAGCAGTCGATATAGCGGTAGATCCTCCTACGAGCAGTACTTC
>TRBJ1-1|.|TRBV11-2|few
CASSFEAGAAFF
TGTGCCAGCAGCTTCGAGGCAGGGGCCGCTTTCTTT